This T cell receptor (beta chain) was identified in a study of shared clonotypes between healthy human individuals. Study summary: The donor group consisted of two women and three men, aged 18 to 49. General observations from the study: Of the naive CD4 clonotypes, roughly 5.5% were shared across a handful of donors. Limited genetic and exposure-history diversity came from having few donors.

This CDR3 is 12 amino acids long. Germline V gene data show CDR1 as GTSNPN and CDR2 as SVGIG (reference sequence). Trimming took off 7 bases at V and 4 bases at J, with 14 bases between the two ends. It was into CD45RA+ naive and CD45RA-negative memory subsets that the CD4+ cells were split. In regard to this clone: Its antigen is not known.

Some clones are missing from TCRdb's copy, which holds only in-frame ones; the method was immunoSEQ multiplex PCR. Found here are about 2.4 million clones, roughly 93% of them singletons; the top ten hold about 0.34%. The chain couples TRBV30 to TRBJ2-7; D is possibly TRBD2 (6 bases). This receptor was taken from a man aged 18 to 30 in good health. Some clones in this sample may be carry-over from other donors' samples. Sample: naive CD4+ T cells from PBMCs. Subset reported: CD45RA+ positively selected. The CDR3: CASSHSGYEQYF. In DNA, the CDR3 is TGTGCCTCGAGCCATAGCGGATACGAGCAGTACTTC.